Shown below are 21 T cell receptor beta chains from a single sample sequenced in a study of T cell changes during pregnancy in multiple sclerosis. Generated by immunoSEQ multiplex PCR, the TCRdb table keeps only in-frame clones and is missing some. The sample includes around 92,000 clones, approximately 93% seen only once; the top ten take more than 0.75%. This material consisted of peripheral blood, taken after pregnancy. The receptors come from a female donor with multiple sclerosis, enrolled in a pregnancy study.

The chain combines TRBV28 with TRBJ1-1; D unclear. The CDR3 has 13 amino acids. In germline, CDR1 is MDHEN, CDR2 SYDVKM. The ends were cut back, 6 bases at V and 4 bases at J, with 12 bases in the middle. The CDR3 region has the DNA TGTGCCAGCAGGGGAGATGGTGGCACTGAAGCTTTCTTT. This translates into CASRGDGGTEAFF.

This clone was counted once. The chain joins TRBV11-3 to TRBJ2-2; 8 bases line up with TRBD1. The CDR3 has 15 amino acids. The V gene's germline CDR1 is SGHNT and CDR2 YENEEA. V trimming: 3 bases; J trimming: 2 bases; junction bases outside the gene matches: 2. CDR3 region: CASSLDRVNTGELFF. The CDR3 DNA is TGTGCCAGCAGCTTGGACAGGGTTAACACCGGGGAGCTGTTTTTT.

The genes are TRBV10-2 and TRBJ1-1; 9 nucleotides align to TRBD1. Trimming took 6 bases from V and 2 from J; bases not matched to a gene: 4. Per the germline V gene, CDR1 is WSHSY and CDR2 is SAAADI. The CDR3 is made up of 14 amino acids. CDR3 loop: CASRGTGKNTEAFF. DNA for the CDR3: TGCGCCAGCAGAGGGACAGGGAAAAACACTGAAGCTTTCTTT.

The CDR3 DNA follows: TGTGCCAGCAGCTTTAGGACTAGCGGCACAGATACGCAGTATTTT. Translation: CASSFRTSGTDTQYF. The rearrangement links TRBV11-2 to TRBJ2-3; 9 bases are a match to TRBD2. Germline CDR1 is SGHAT and CDR2 is FQNNGV. The CDR3 runs to 15 residues. J gave up 1 base and V 3 bases, and 2 bases lay outside the gene matches.

The rearrangement joins TRBV6-5 to TRBJ1-5, with D unclear. The V end was cut by 2 bases, the J end by 1 base, with 9 bases between. This CDR3 has 15 residues. CDR1 and CDR2 from the germline V gene are MNHEY and SVGAGI. CDR3 nucleotides: TGTGCCAGCAGTTACACTATAAGCAGCAATCAGCCCCAGCATTTT. The encoded protein is CASSYTISSNQPQHF.

The V call is TRBV7-2, the J call TRBJ2-1; maybe TRBD2 (5 bases). The germline gives CDR1 SGHTA, CDR2 FQGNSA. The CDR3 totals 15 residues. Trimming shortened V by 0 bases and J by 1 base, and 7 bases separated the two germline ends. The CDR3 region is CASSLAPGSYNEQFF. CDR3 sequence (DNA): TGTGCCAGCAGCTTAGCACCGGGATCCTACAATGAGCAGTTCTTC.

CDR3 loop: CAIRRTRATEAFF. The CDR3 nucleotides are TGTGCCATCCGCCGGACTCGGGCCACTGAAGCTTTCTTT. This rearrangement joins TRBV10-3 to TRBJ1-1; D gene ambiguous. The V end lost 8 bases, the J end lost 4 bases, and 14 bases lay between the germline ends. The CDR3 runs 13 residues. CDR1 and CDR2 from the germline V gene are ENHRY and SYGVKD.

CDR3: CASSPMDRGPYTDTQYF. Written as DNA, the CDR3 is TGCGCCAGCAGCCCTATGGACAGGGGGCCCTACACAGATACGCAGTATTTT. The chain uses TRBV4-1 and TRBJ2-3, with 11 bases that match TRBD1. Germline CDR1 and CDR2: MGHRA and YSYEKL. After removal of 4 bases from V and 2 bases from J, the junction contained 8 bases not matched to a gene. The CDR3 runs to 17 residues.

This clone was detected once. The CDR3, as DNA: TGTGCCAGCCGGGAGGGTCGCACAATAAACACTGAAGCTTTCTTT. Translated, it gives CASREGRTINTEAFF. The rearrangement joins TRBV19 to TRBJ1-1; no clear D. The CDR3 consists of 15 residues. V lost 9 bases, J lost 2 bases, and 19 bases lay in between. Germline CDR1 and CDR2: LNHDA and SQIVND (reference sequence).

The J gene is TRBJ1-2, the V gene TRBV23-1; possibly TRBD1 for D (6 bases). TRBV23-1 is an open reading frame whose function is uncertain. The CDR3 is 13 amino acids. The germline V and J ends were trimmed by 10 bases and 2 bases, with 14 bases remaining between them. CDR3 sequence (DNA): TGCGCCACCCCGGGGGGCCAAAACTATGGCTACACCTTC. Translating it yields CATPGGQNYGYTF.

The J gene is TRBJ2-5, the V gene TRBV5-4; tentative D call: TRBD2 (5 bases). Between the trimmed V and J ends, which lost 2 bases and 1 base, there was a span of 9 bases. This CDR3 comprises 14 residues. CDR1 SGHNT and CDR2 YYREEE come from the germline V gene (reference sequence). CDR3 residues: CASSLRGFQETQYF. The CDR3 DNA reads TGTGCCAGCAGCTTACGCGGGTTCCAAGAGACCCAGTACTTC. Filled out from reference TRBV5-4 and TRBJ2-5, the complete variable domain reads ETGVTQSPTHLIKTRGQQVTLRCSSQSGHNTVSWYQQALGQGPQFIFQYYREEENGRGNFPPRFSGLQFPNYSSELNVNALELDDSALYLCASSLRGFQETQYFGPGTRLLVL.

The chain couples TRBV11-1 to TRBJ1-1; D call uncertain. Between the trimmed V and J ends, which lost 4 bases and 11 bases, there was a span of 14 bases. The germline CDR1 and CDR2 sequences are SGHAT and FQDESV (reference sequence). This CDR3 contains 12 residues. CDR3 sequence reads: CASSSRNLGAFF. CDR3 sequence (DNA): TGTGCCAGCAGCTCTAGAAACCTTGGGGCTTTCTTT.

About this clone: At one of its ends the junction is not consistent with the germline gene, which may arise from a read error. The chain recombines TRBV27 with TRBJ2-2, with D unresolved. The CDR3 length is 11 residues. In germline, CDR1 is MNHEY, CDR2 SMNVEV (reference sequence). The CDR3 DNA follows: TGTGCCAGCAGCAACAGCGGGGAGCTGTTTTTT. Amino acids: CASSNSGELFF.

V usage is TRBV2 and J usage is TRBJ2-3; 12 nucleotides match TRBD1. This CDR3 has 15 residues. Trimming cost V 7 bases and J 4 bases; bases outside gene matches: 6. Germline V CDR1 and CDR2: SNHLY, FYNNEI. CDR3 bases: TGTGCCAGCATCCGGGACAGGGGGCGAGCAGATACGCAGTATTTT. The encoded protein is CASIRDRGRADTQYF.

The chain joins TRBV7-7 to TRBJ2-1; a possible D gene is TRBD2 (5 bases). Deletions cut 5 bases from V and 10 bases from J, with 18 bases between. CDR3 size: 14 residues. Germline-derived CDR1 and CDR2 are SSHAT and FNYEAQ (reference sequence). The CDR3 is CASSPRSGWHEQFF. In nucleotides, the CDR3 is TGTGCCAGCAGCCCGAGGAGCGGCTGGCACGAGCAGTTCTTC.

J is TRBJ1-1 and V is TRBV19; D uncertain. Germline CDR1 reads LNHDA; CDR2 reads SQIVND (reference sequence). V lost 1 base to trimming and J lost 1 base, with 7 bases between them. The CDR3 runs 14 residues. The CDR3 nucleotides read TGTGCCAGTAGTATAGTTTTACAGAACACTGAAGCTTTCTTT. Translating it yields CASSIVLQNTEAFF.

The V gene is TRBV30, the J gene TRBJ2-6, with 8 bases aligning to TRBD2. This CDR3 is built from 17 residues. V trimming: 0 bases; J trimming: 0 bases; junction bases outside the gene matches: 4. CDR1 GTSNPN and CDR2 SVGIG come from the germline V gene (reference sequence). CDR3 loop: CAWSVLAGISGANVLTF. CDR3 DNA: TGTGCCTGGAGTGTATTAGCGGGAATCTCTGGGGCCAACGTCCTGACTTTC.

The chain combines TRBV27 with TRBJ2-1; 8 nucleotides agree with TRBD1. From germline, CDR1 is MNHEY and CDR2 SMNVEV (reference sequence). Losses at the gene ends were 6 bases for V and 10 bases for J; bases not matched to a gene: 8. This CDR3 spans 13 amino acids. DNA of the CDR3: TGTGCCAGCAGCATTAGACCAGGGGGCGAGCAGTTCTTC. Amino acid sequence: CASSIRPGGEQFF.

This chain connects TRBV19 to TRBJ2-7; weak D call: TRBD2 (6 bases). Germline lookup yields CDR1 LNHDA and CDR2 SQIVND (reference sequence). V dropped 5 bases and J dropped 4 bases, with 15 bases sitting between them. The CDR3 runs 14 residues. The CDR3 loop is CASSFAGTSYEQYF. CDR3 bases: TGTGCCAGTAGTTTCGCCGGGACTTCATACGAGCAGTACTTC.

V gene TRBV27 combines with J gene TRBJ2-7, with D tentatively TRBD1 (6 bases). The CDR3 runs 14 residues. The V end lost 4 bases, the J end lost 3 bases, and 13 bases lay between the germline ends. Germline V gene data show CDR1 as MNHEY and CDR2 as SMNVEV (reference sequence). CDR3 residues: CASSSPDSFYEQYF. The DNA for the CDR3 is TGTGCCAGCAGTTCCCCGGACAGTTTCTACGAGCAGTACTTC.

J is TRBJ1-1 and V is TRBV2, with TRBD1 identical over 9 bases. This CDR3 is built from 14 residues. Germline V gene lookup returns CDR1 SNHLY and CDR2 FYNNEI. With 6 bases clipped from V and 1 base from J, the junction kept 3 bases outside the gene matches. The chain's CDR3 is CASRMTGGNTEAFF. The CDR3 coding sequence is TGTGCCAGCAGAATGACAGGGGGGAACACTGAAGCTTTCTTT.